This TCR beta chain was captured in a study of Ad26.COV2.S vaccination and SARS-CoV-2 variants. Study at large: Donor was in the COV1001 Ad26.COV2.S trial arm.

General study points: Breadth and depth estimates from TCRs may understate total T cell responses.

The germline V and J ends were trimmed by 3 bases and 0 bases, with 7 bases remaining between them. Germline-derived CDR1 and CDR2 are LGHNT and FRNRAP. The CDR3 runs 14 residues. Treatment given: around 19 received Ad26.COV2.S at low or high dose, single or two shots; a few received placebo; per-sample allocation not given. Day 63 after the first injection of vaccine or placebo was the sampling time. In the case of this clone: What it binds is not known.

Clones were read by immunoSEQ multiplex PCR, and TCRdb kept only the in-frame ones, dropping some. The sample has about 350,000 clones, around 89% seen once; the top ten hold under 6%. The sample consisted of peripheral blood, taken in a trial of Ad26.COV2.S vaccine versus placebo. The chain links TRBV12-5 to TRBJ2-3; the D gene is possibly TRBD1 (6 bases). This receptor was taken from a person aged 18 to 65 who received the Ad26.COV2.S COVID-19 vaccine or a placebo. The CDR3 sequence: CASGLDRSTDTQYF. CDR3 in DNA: TGTGCTAGTGGTTTAGACAGGAGCACAGATACGCAGTATTTT. The variable domain in full, with the rest retrieved from reference TRBV12-5 and TRBJ2-3, is DARVTQTPRHKVTEMGQEVTMRCQPILGHNTVFWYRQTMMQGLELLAYFRNRAPLDDSGMPKDRFSAEMPDATLATLKIQPSEPRDSAVYFCASGLDRSTDTQYFGPGTRLTVL.